One sample yielded the 18 T cell receptor beta chains listed below, sequenced in a study of blood T cell repertoires in COVID-19. The protocol was immunoSEQ multiplex PCR, while the TCRdb copy is restricted to in-frame clones and leaves out a portion. The sample lists under 300,000 clones; about four fifths were seen once. Sequenced: PBMCs or T cells enriched from blood (not recorded which). The origin of the receptors is a man aged 45-60 years who had recovered from COVID-19.

The chain combines TRBV28 with TRBJ2-7, with D possibly matching TRBD2 (6 bases). Trimming left V 3 bases short and J 5 bases short, with 14 bases between. The germline gives CDR1 MDHEN, CDR2 SYDVKM. The length of the CDR3 is 14 residues. The CDR3 here is CASSFDGSGDEQYF. DNA for the CDR3: TGTGCCAGCAGTTTTGACGGGAGTGGCGACGAGCAGTACTTC.

This chain joins TRBV9 and TRBJ2-7, with D possibly being TRBD1 (6 bases). CDR3 length: 15 residues. V was cut by 4 bases and J by 1 base, with 15 bases left in between. The germline gives CDR1 SGDLS, CDR2 YYNGEE. The CDR3: CASSPGTITSYEQYF. CDR3 nucleotide sequence: TGTGCCAGCAGCCCCGGGACAATTACTTCCTACGAGCAGTACTTC.

This sequence joins TRBV27 and TRBJ1-5, with D maybe TRBD1 (6 bases). The CDR3 runs 15 residues. Between the trimmed V and J ends, which lost 6 bases and 2 bases, there was a span of 14 bases. Germline assignment: CDR1 MNHEY and CDR2 SMNVEV (reference sequence). The CDR3 region is CASSRQASGNQPQHF. Here the CDR3 DNA reads TGTGCCAGCAGCAGACAGGCCTCGGGCAATCAGCCCCAGCATTTT.

The CDR3 loop reads CAVTRTGGQSYTF. Here the CDR3 DNA reads TGTGCCGTTACTAGGACAGGGGGCCAGAGCTACACCTTC. The chain links TRBV6-5 to TRBJ1-2; 11 nucleotides align to TRBD1. The CDR3 has 13 residues. The J segment lost 9 bases and the V segment lost 11 bases, leaving 11 bases of the junction unmatched. The germline CDR1 and CDR2 sequences are MNHEY and SVGAGI.

The genes are TRBV5-1 and TRBJ2-1, with D perhaps matching TRBD2 (6 bases). Germline V CDR1 and CDR2: SGHRS, YFSETQ. The V and J ends lost 10 bases and 1 base respectively, with 18 bases between them. This CDR3 region has 15 residues. The CDR3 coding sequence is TGCGCCTGCCCTCGAGGACGGGGGTCCTACAATGAGCAGTTCTTC. Encoded protein: CACPRGRGSYNEQFF.

As regards this clone: Other DNA sequences of this sample code for an identical CDR3. The chain links TRBV18 to TRBJ2-1; D may be TRBD2 (5 bases). Trimming took 1 base from V and 0 from J, leaving 10 bases between them. Germline-derived CDR1 and CDR2 are KGHSH and LQKENI. The CDR3 consists of 16 residues. CDR3 amino acids: CASSPLAPSSYNEQFF. The CDR3 nucleotides read TGTGCCAGCTCACCACTAGCGCCTAGCTCCTACAATGAGCAGTTCTTC.

This chain joins TRBV30 and TRBJ1-4, with TRBD1 matching over 7 bases. Trimming took 1 base from V and 7 from J; bases not matched to a gene: 6. CDR3 length: 14 amino acids. Germline assignment: CDR1 GTSNPN and CDR2 SVGIG (reference sequence). CDR3 in amino acids: CAWSAQGSAEKLFF. In DNA form, the CDR3 reads TGTGCCTGGAGTGCACAGGGGTCGGCTGAAAAACTGTTTTTT. Complete variable domain (other parts from reference TRBV30 and TRBJ1-4): SQTIHQWPATLVQPVGSPLSLECTVEGTSNPNLYWYRQAAGRGLQLLFYSVGIGQISSEVPQNLSASRPQDRQFILSSKKLLLSDSGFYLCAWSAQGSAEKLFFGSGTQLSVL.

The chain combines TRBV14 with TRBJ2-3; the D is unclear. Trimming removed 4 bases from V and 1 base from J, with 3 bases in between. The germline V gene has CDR1 SGHDN and CDR2 FVKESK. The CDR3 length is 12 residues. DNA of the CDR3: TGTGCCAGCAGCCCGGGCACAGATACGCAGTATTTT. Translation: CASSPGTDTQYF.

J is TRBJ2-5 and V is TRBV5-1; the match to TRBD2 covers 10 bases. Germline lookup yields CDR1 SGHRS and CDR2 YFSETQ. This CDR3 is built from 15 residues. V lost 1 base, J lost 5 bases, and 5 bases stayed unmatched. The CDR3 reads CASSLIAGGSETQYF. The DNA for the CDR3 is TGCGCCAGCAGCTTGATAGCGGGAGGATCGGAGACCCAGTACTTC. The variable domain in full, with the rest retrieved from reference TRBV5-1 and TRBJ2-5, is KAGVTQTPRYLIKTRGQQVTLSCSPISGHRSVSWYQQTPGQGLQFLFEYFSETQRNKGNFPGRFSGRQFSNSRSEMNVSTLELGDSALYLCASSLIAGGSETQYFGPGTRLLVL.

This chain links TRBV5-4 with TRBJ2-5, with a weak D call TRBD1 (5 bases). The V end was cut by 0 bases, the J end by 0 bases, with 6 bases between. Germline CDR1 and CDR2: SGHNT and YYREEE (reference sequence). The CDR3 totals 14 residues. The CDR3 spells CASSLDRYQETQYF. As DNA, the CDR3 is TGTGCCAGCAGCTTGGACAGGTACCAAGAGACCCAGTACTTC.

The chain employs TRBV2 and TRBJ1-2; 8 bases map to TRBD1. The CDR3 extends over 13 amino acids. V trimming: 4 bases; J trimming: 2 bases; junction bases outside the gene matches: 0. Germline V gene lookup returns CDR1 SNHLY and CDR2 FYNNEI. This chain's CDR3 is CASSGTGNYGYTF. DNA of the CDR3: TGTGCCAGCAGTGGGACAGGGAACTATGGCTACACCTTC. Using reference TRBV2 and TRBJ1-2 for the parts outside the CDR3, the full variable domain is EPEVTQTPSHQVTQMGQEVILRCVPISNHLYFYWYRQILGQKVEFLVSFYNNEISEKSEIFDDQFSVERPDGSNFTLKIRSTKLEDSAMYFCASSGTGNYGYTFGSGTRLTVV.

The chain recombines TRBV6-2 or TRBV6-3 with TRBJ2-1; the match to TRBD2 covers 8 bases. The CDR3 is 16 amino acids. Germline-derived CDR1 and CDR2 are MNHEY and SVGEGT. V lost 2 bases to trimming and J lost 7 bases; unmatched junction nucleotides: 10. CDR3 DNA: TGTGCCAGCAGTTACGGGGTTGGGACTAGAAGAAATGAGCAGTTCTTC. Translating gives CASSYGVGTRRNEQFF.

This chain joins TRBV28 and TRBJ2-7; maybe TRBD1 (5 bases). V shed 6 bases and J shed 3 bases, with 12 bases lying between them. Germline assignment: CDR1 MDHEN and CDR2 SYDVKM. The CDR3 contains 13 residues. CDR3 sequence: CASRRQGNYEQYF. The CDR3 DNA reads as TGTGCCAGCAGACGTCAGGGAAACTACGAGCAGTACTTC.

This chain connects TRBV2 to TRBJ2-1, with D possibly being TRBD1 (7 bases). Germline assignment: CDR1 SNHLY and CDR2 FYNNEI. V lost 4 bases and J lost 8, with 18 bases in between. This CDR3 is 15 amino acids long. CDR3 in DNA: TGTGCCAGCAGTGGGGGCGGGACAGCTTCTGATGAGCAGTTCTTC. Protein sequence: CASSGGGTASDEQFF.

V is TRBV25-1 and J is TRBJ1-4, with TRBD1 matching 7 bases. CDR3 length: 15 residues. Germline V gene lookup returns CDR1 MGHDK and CDR2 SYGVNS. The ends lost 2 bases at V and 3 bases at J; junction bases unmatched: 3. The CDR3 region has the DNA TGTGCCAGCAGTGAACCGACAGGGTCTAATGAAAAACTGTTTTTT. Its translation is CASSEPTGSNEKLFF. The full variable domain, with the rest looked up from reference TRBV25-1 and TRBJ1-4, is EADIYQTPRYLVIGTGKKITLECSQTMGHDKMYWYQQDPGMELHLIHYSYGVNSTEKGDLSSESTVSRIRTEHFPLTLESARPSHTSQYLCASSEPTGSNEKLFFGSGTQLSVL.

This clone was observed a handful of times. CDR3 sequence reads: CATAGKRNSYEQYF. CDR3 sequence (DNA): TGTGCCACGGCAGGGAAGAGGAATTCCTACGAGCAGTACTTC. The chain carries TRBV6-5 and TRBJ2-7; D possibly corresponds to TRBD1 (5 bases). V was shortened by 10 bases and J by 1 base, with 17 bases between the two germline ends. CDR3 length equals 14 residues. Germline V gene sequence: CDR1 MNHEY, CDR2 SVGAGI.

The V and J genes are TRBV11-1 and TRBJ1-5; D gene uncertain. V was clipped by 3 bases and J by 6 bases, with 9 bases between them. Germline values: CDR1 SGHAT, CDR2 FQDESV (reference sequence). CDR3 length: 13 amino acids. The CDR3 DNA is TGTGCCAGCAGCTTGGGAGTTGGTCAGCCCCAGCATTTT. This sequence encodes CASSLGVGQPQHF.

The rearrangement joins TRBV5-8 to TRBJ1-6; D unresolved. Germline V gene sequence: CDR1 SGHTS, CDR2 YDEGEE. The CDR3 totals 12 residues. V was cut by 1 base and J by 14 bases, with 10 bases left in between. In DNA, the CDR3 is TGTGCCAGCAGCTTGCCCGGGGTCACCCTCCACTTT. This sequence encodes CASSLPGVTLHF.